Listed below are T cell receptor beta chains from one sample, sequenced in a study of OX40 agonist ivuxolimab in advanced cancers. Produced via immunoSEQ multiplex PCR; TCRdb's table is partial and in-frame only. The sample shows about 46,000 clones, about 90% of them seen only once. Sequencing was performed on CD4+ or CD8+ T cells sorted from blood, taken in a trial of the OX40 agonist ivuxolimab. These TCRs come from an adult with an advanced solid tumor such as melanoma, head and neck, liver or kidney cancer. CDR3s leave out the opening cysteine and the closing phenylalanine or tryptophan. Clone size is not always given. Where it is, it says once, few, many or a class for expanded clones.

J gene: TRBJ2-5; clone size: .; V gene: TRBV6-1; CDR3 protein: ASSLETQY
J gene: TRBJ2-1; clone size: .; V gene: TRBV27; CDR3 protein: ASSFRTEQF
J gene: TRBJ1-5; clone size: .; V gene: TRBV9; CDR3 protein: ASSVDGRDNQPQH
J gene: TRBJ2-3; clone size: .; V gene: TRBV4-3; CDR3 protein: ASSQDPGGDTQY
J gene: TRBJ2-1; clone size: .; V gene: TRBV9; CDR3 protein: ASSARVRDSEGYNEQF
J gene: TRBJ2-1; clone size: .; V gene: TRBV5-6; CDR3 protein: ASSFEVDDEQF
J gene: TRBJ2-5; clone size: .; V gene: TRBV7-9; CDR3 protein: AQMSVGGSETQY
J gene: TRBJ2-7; clone size: .; V gene: TRBV7-2; CDR3 protein: ASSLVPGASSYEQY
J gene: TRBJ1-3; clone size: .; V gene: TRBV13; CDR3 protein: ASSSVGQGMGGNTIY
J gene: TRBJ2-5; clone size: .; V gene: TRBV6-5; CDR3 protein: ASSQGQSGTQY
J gene: TRBJ1-1; clone size: .; V gene: TRBV10-3; CDR3 protein: AISGGLPTQAF
J gene: TRBJ2-1; clone size: once; V gene: TRBV19; CDR3 protein: ASRDRGLNEQF
J gene: TRBJ2-1; clone size: .; V gene: TRBV6-6; CDR3 protein: ASSYPDSHPIEQQF
J gene: TRBJ2-7; clone size: .; V gene: TRBV4-3; CDR3 protein: ASSLEDSSYEQY
J gene: TRBJ2-1; clone size: .; V gene: TRBV7-9; CDR3 protein: ASSLAGLAGISSYNEQF
J gene: TRBJ1-4; clone size: .; V gene: TRBV5-1; CDR3 protein: ASSLTQGSEKLF
J gene: TRBJ1-2; clone size: .; V gene: TRBV27; CDR3 protein: ASSRFTGGSLSGYT
J gene: TRBJ2-1; clone size: .; V gene: TRBV9; CDR3 protein: ASSVSGEYNEQF
J gene: TRBJ2-1; clone size: many; V gene: TRBV7-9; CDR3 protein: ASSLEDSPGGSNEQF
J gene: TRBJ2-3; clone size: .; V gene: TRBV15; CDR3 protein: ATSGGTGDGDTQY
J gene: TRBJ2-3; clone size: once; V gene: TRBV7-6; CDR3 protein: ASSLDRLADTQY
J gene: TRBJ1-2; clone size: .; V gene: TRBV6-5; CDR3 protein: ASSISGGIYGYT
J gene: TRBJ1-4; clone size: medium-sized; V gene: TRBV9; CDR3 protein: ASSPRTGVATNEKLF
J gene: TRBJ2-7; clone size: .; V gene: TRBV7-9; CDR3 protein: ASSFPGQPYEQY
J gene: TRBJ1-3; clone size: .; V gene: TRBV7-6; CDR3 protein: ASSLGPARGNTIY
J gene: TRBJ2-3; clone size: .; V gene: TRBV9; CDR3 protein: ASSVGMRDTQY
J gene: TRBJ1-1; clone size: .; V gene: TRBV25-1; CDR3 protein: ASSESLQGDAF
J gene: TRBJ2-1; clone size: .; V gene: TRBV11-2; CDR3 protein: ASSPTTRAQGAYNEQF
J gene: TRBJ1-3; clone size: .; V gene: TRBV18; CDR3 protein: ASSKMGNTIY
J gene: TRBJ1-1; clone size: once; V gene: TRBV9; CDR3 protein: ASSGILRGGDTEAF
J gene: TRBJ2-6; clone size: .; V gene: TRBV27; CDR3 protein: ASSLSPWAGNAGANVLT
J gene: TRBJ2-1; clone size: .; V gene: TRBV6-5; CDR3 protein: ASSPGLAVNEQF
J gene: TRBJ1-4; clone size: .; V gene: TRBV11-3; CDR3 protein: ASSPRGTGNEKLF
J gene: TRBJ1-5; clone size: .; V gene: TRBV7-6; CDR3 protein: ASSLAPGDQPQH
J gene: TRBJ1-5; clone size: .; V gene: TRBV5-8; CDR3 protein: ASSPGAVSNQPQH
J gene: TRBJ2-5; clone size: .; V gene: TRBV11-1; CDR3 protein: ASSFGGITGEETQY
J gene: TRBJ2-2; clone size: .; V gene: TRBV27; CDR3 protein: ASSFLGAANTGELF